The 11 T cell receptor beta chains listed next were all sequenced from one sample in a study of shared T cell receptors in the human thymus. Assay: immunoSEQ multiplex PCR; the TCRdb copy retains only in-frame clones and omits some. This table has some 720,000 clones, over 75% appearing once. Separately, the same data were catalogued under a study of human thymus T cells.

The sample consisted of thymocytes. These receptor sequences come from a boy younger than two with a congenital heart defect.

The rearrangement links TRBV1 to TRBJ2-3; the table names TRBD2, a call not compared with the DNA. TRBV1 is described as a pseudogene. This CDR3 is built from 16 residues. CDR3 nucleotides: TGCACCAGCAGCCAAGATGAGGAGGGCCGTTTTGGTACGCAGTATTTT. It translates to CTSSQDEEGRFGTQYF.

The J gene is TRBJ1-1, the V gene TRBV4-3; weak D call: TRBD1 (6 bases). Germline CDR1 reads LGHNA; CDR2 reads YSLEER. Trimming removed 0 bases at V and 1 base at J, with 15 bases between. This CDR3 is 17 amino acids long. In nucleotides, the CDR3 is TGCGCCAGCAGCCAAGATCATAGGACAGCGGAGAACACTGAAGCTTTCTTT. Encoded protein: CASSQDHRTAENTEAFF.

The chain carries TRBV11-3 and TRBJ2-7; 9 bases fit TRBD2. Unmatched junction bases numbered 5, after V lost 1 base and J lost 4 bases. This CDR3 comprises 15 residues. Germline V CDR1 and CDR2: SGHNT, YENEEA. CDR3 DNA: TGTGCCAGCAGCTTAGGACTAGCGGAATTATACGAGCAGTACTTC. Its protein product is CASSLGLAELYEQYF.

The genes are TRBV6-5 and TRBJ2-3; TRBD2 matches 7 bases. The J segment lost 4 bases and the V segment lost 5 bases, leaving 6 bases of the junction unmatched. Germline CDR1 reads MNHEY; CDR2 reads SVGAGI. This CDR3 contains 14 residues. The CDR3, as DNA: TGTGCCAGCAGTGAGACGCGGGAGTCAGATACGCAGTATTTT. It encodes CASSETRESDTQYF.

The V gene is TRBV10-2, the J gene TRBJ2-2, with 12 nucleotides matching TRBD1. This CDR3 contains 17 residues. V trimming: 6 bases; J trimming: 2 bases; junction bases outside the gene matches: 7. CDR1 is WSHSY, CDR2 SAAADI, per germline. In DNA, the CDR3 is TGCGCCAGCAGGCCGGGACAGGGGGCGAGTAACACCGGGGAGCTGTTTTTT. It yields the protein CASRPGQGASNTGELFF.

This chain joins TRBV4-1 and TRBJ2-7; D not resolved. Trimming cost V 0 bases and J 0 bases, with 15 bases left between them. Germline V gene lookup returns CDR1 MGHRA and CDR2 YSYEKL. The CDR3 length is 17 residues. The CDR3 loop reads CASSQEQPGSLSYEQYF. The CDR3 bases are TGCGCCAGCAGCCAAGAGCAACCCGGGTCTCTCTCCTACGAGCAGTACTTC.

The J gene is TRBJ2-1, the V gene TRBV7-2; tentatively, D is TRBD2 (6 bases). Germline V lookup: CDR1 SGHTA, CDR2 FQGNSA. The length of the CDR3 is 17 residues. The V gene lost 2 bases and the J gene lost 5 bases, with 19 bases spanning the gap. The CDR3 protein is CASSLSGRRPFDNEQFF. CDR3 in DNA: TGTGCCAGCAGCTTAAGTGGGAGGCGGCCGTTCGACAATGAGCAGTTCTTC.

CDR3 nucleotide sequence: TGTGCCAGCTCACCGGGACAGGGGTCGACCTACGAGCAGTACTTC. Protein: CASSPGQGSTYEQYF. The chain has TRBV18 and TRBJ2-7; 10 positions agree with TRBD1. The CDR3 runs to 15 residues. The germline V gene encodes CDR1 KGHSH and CDR2 LQKENI. V trimming: 3 bases; J trimming: 2 bases; junction bases outside the gene matches: 4.

The CDR3 sequence is CASSQDGLAGSYEQYF. CDR3 DNA: TGCGCCAGCAGCCAAGATGGACTAGCGGGGAGCTACGAGCAGTACTTC. J is TRBJ2-7 and V is TRBV4-3, with TRBD2 matching 12 bases. V was clipped by 0 bases and J by 3 bases; unmatched bases: 3. CDR1 LGHNA and CDR2 YSLEER come from the germline V gene. The CDR3 has 16 amino acids.

The chain employs TRBV5-1 and TRBJ2-1; 8 nucleotides align to TRBD2. There are 18 residues in the CDR3. The junction had 9 bases not matched to a gene; V was cut back by 0 bases and J by 1 base. Germline-derived CDR1 and CDR2 are SGHRS and YFSETQ. CDR3 DNA sequence: TGCGCCAGCAGCTTGGGTCCTAGCGGGTATATTTCCTACAATGAGCAGTTCTTC. It codes for CASSLGPSGYISYNEQFF. Complete variable domain (other parts from reference TRBV5-1 and TRBJ2-1): KAGVTQTPRYLIKTRGQQVTLSCSPISGHRSVSWYQQTPGQGLQFLFEYFSETQRNKGNFPGRFSGRQFSNSRSEMNVSTLELGDSALYLCASSLGPSGYISYNEQFFGPGTRLTVL.

This chain uses TRBV4-1 with TRBJ2-7, with TRBD1 matching 7 bases. CDR3 size: 17 residues. V shed 3 bases, J shed 2 bases, and the junction held 13 bases outside the gene matches. Per the germline V gene, CDR1 is MGHRA and CDR2 is YSYEKL. In DNA, the CDR3 is TGCGCCAGCAGCCACCCATGCGACAGGGATCGGCCCTACGAGCAGTACTTC. Its protein product is CASSHPCDRDRPYEQYF.